This paragraph reports one TCR beta chain. The antigen is undetermined. Trimming cost V 3 bases and J 1 base; bases outside gene matches: 2. The CDR3 contains 14 residues. CDR1 SGHTA and CDR2 FQGNSA come from the germline V gene. The data belong to a study of T cells in Graves' hyperthyroidism and ophthalmopathy. The study, taken as a whole, reports: Ophthalmopathy got predicted by the model a median about 6.7 months before its onset.

The hyperthyroidism patients had all been newly diagnosed, and their disease duration was under 2 months. Their ages ranged from 18 to 65 years. Blood was obtained at the first hyperthyroidism diagnosis, which preceded any ophthalmopathy symptoms. The PBMCs were taken from over 9.5 ml of fresh peripheral blood. Using RNA transcripts as the source, TCR beta CDR3 regions were amplified. During a first-round RT-PCR of the TCR CDR3, the HTBI primer set was used. TCRdb reprocessed the multiplex PCR reads via MiXCR and lists one record per CDR3 protein. The sample has approximately 360,000 distinct CDR3 sequences; less than 20% are singletons.

The sample taken for sequencing was blood. The rearrangement joins TRBV7-2 to TRBJ2-5, with TRBD1 matching over 7 bases. This receptor was obtained from a woman aged 18-35 years with Graves' hyperthyroidism that later progressed to Graves' ophthalmopathy. CDR3 amino acids: CASSFRGPQETQYF. The CDR3, as DNA: TGTGCCAGCAGCTTTAGGGGGCCCCAAGAGACCCAGTACTTC. Based on the CDR3 plus reference TRBV7-2 and TRBJ2-5, the full variable domain is GAGVSQSPSNKVTEKGKDVELRCDPISGHTALYWYRQSLGQGLEFLIYFQGNSAPDKSGLPSDRFSAERTGGSVSTLTIQRTQQEDSAVYLCASSFRGPQETQYFGPGTRLLVL.